This TCR beta chain was found in a study of blood T cell repertoires in COVID-19. Method: immunoSEQ multiplex PCR; TCRdb's copy keeps in-frame clones and lacks some. The sample records approximately 110,000 clones, more than 70% being singletons. This CDR3 is built from 11 residues. Germline CDR1 and CDR2: LGHDT and YNNKEL (reference sequence). V dropped 8 bases and J dropped 2 bases, with 5 bases sitting between them. The sequenced sample consisted of peripheral blood. This TCR derives from a human donor in a cohort sampled during active COVID-19. The V and J genes are TRBV3-1 (or the pseudogene TRBV3-2) and TRBJ2-3; D is unclear. CDR3 nucleotides: TGTGCCAGCCGGTCCACAGATACGCAGTATTTT. Residues: CASRSTDTQYF.